The source of this T cell receptor beta chain is a study of blood T cells in healthy people across ages. Sample-barcoded 5' priming and a J-beta primer mix drove a second PCR of roughly 7 to 11 cycles. TCRdb re-analysed the 5' RACE reads in MiXCR, keeping a single row per CDR3 protein. The sample lists 800,000 or so distinct CDR3 sequences, around two thirds occurring once. Sample: blood. The sequence derives from a man aged 30-40 years in good health.

The CDR3 DNA sequence: TGTGCCTGGAACAAGGCTAGCGGGTTACAAGAGACCCAGTACTTC. Its protein is CAWNKASGLQETQYF. J is TRBJ2-5 and V is TRBV30; 8 nucleotides line up with TRBD2. The CDR3 sequence is 15 residues long. The J segment lost 2 bases and the V segment lost 4 bases, leaving 9 bases of the junction unmatched. CDR1 GTSNPN and CDR2 SVGIG come from the germline V gene (reference sequence).